The TCR beta chain under discussion was sequenced for a study of identical twins. A universal primer binding site was introduced by template switching. The final cDNA contained unique molecular identifiers. TCRdb ran MiXCR on the 5' RACE reads and lists one entry per CDR3 protein. The data show 700,000 or so distinct CDR3 sequences, more than 6.5% seen once. Regarding the study as a whole: In beta out-of-frame sequences, the excess sharing between twins was weaker. Memory repertoires lacked the insertion deficit that abundant cord blood beta clonotypes showed.

In the case of this clonotype: Its antigen is still unknown.

V lost 10 bases and J 7 bases, leaving 20 bases between the germline ends. Per the germline V gene, CDR1 is SNHLY and CDR2 is FYNNEI. CDR3 size: 14 residues. These data were also filed under a second study, of yellow fever vaccine responses in identical twins.

The receptor was derived from a woman between 18 and 29 years old in good health. The sequenced sample was PBMCs. V gene TRBV2 combines with J gene TRBJ1-5, with D perhaps matching TRBD1 (6 bases). CDR3 DNA: TGTGCCACCACACAGGGTGGCGGTCCCCAGCCCCAGCATTTT. Amino acid sequence: CATTQGGGPQPQHF.